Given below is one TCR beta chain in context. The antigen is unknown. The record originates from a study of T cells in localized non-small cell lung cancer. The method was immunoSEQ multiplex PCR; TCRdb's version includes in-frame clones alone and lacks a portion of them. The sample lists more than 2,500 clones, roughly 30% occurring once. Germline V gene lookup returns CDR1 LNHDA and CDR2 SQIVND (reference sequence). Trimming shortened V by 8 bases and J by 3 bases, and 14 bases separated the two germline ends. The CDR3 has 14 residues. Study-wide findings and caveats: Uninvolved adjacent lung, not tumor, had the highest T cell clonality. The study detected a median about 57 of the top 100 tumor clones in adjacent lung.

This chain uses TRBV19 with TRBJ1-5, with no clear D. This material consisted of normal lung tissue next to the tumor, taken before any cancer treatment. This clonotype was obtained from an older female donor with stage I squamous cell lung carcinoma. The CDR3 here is CASALPGFNQPQHF. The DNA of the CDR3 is TGTGCCAGTGCCCTCCCGGGATTCAATCAGCCCCAGCATTTT.